The next 19 T cell receptor beta chains were all read from a single sample in a study of T-cell reconstitution after alpha-beta-depleted transplantation in children. It was with unique molecular identifiers that the TCRbeta library was prepared. TCRdb recomputed calls from the PCR reads with MiXCR, one row per CDR3 protein. Among about 540,000 distinct CDR3 sequences, around 16% were seen once, and the ten largest hold more than 2.5%. Material: PBMCs from the stem cell graft donor, obtained from the stem cell graft. The receptors were sampled from a human donor who donated a stem cell graft to a child with acute lymphoblastic leukemia.

This rearrangement joins TRBV12-3 or TRBV12-4 to TRBJ2-7, with 12 positions matching TRBD2. The CDR3 has 15 amino acids. J was trimmed by 6 bases and V by 5 bases; bases with no gene match: 8. The CDR3 region has the DNA TGTGCCAGCAGTATGCGACTAGCGGGAGCTCTCGAGCAGTACTTC. This gives the protein CASSMRLAGALEQYF.

This clonotype was seen a handful of times. V usage is TRBV12-3 or TRBV12-4 and J usage is TRBJ2-3; 7 bases align to TRBD1. V was pared by 6 bases and J by 5 bases, with 8 bases of the junction left unmatched. CDR3 length equals 14 residues. The CDR3 DNA reads as TGTGCCAGCAGAATCCAGGGGGTGGGAGATACGCAGTATTTT. It translates to CASRIQGVGDTQYF.

This clonotype was detected only a few times. This chain connects TRBV20-1 to TRBJ2-7; 9 positions agree with TRBD2. From germline, CDR1 is DFQATT and CDR2 SNEGSKA (reference sequence). CDR3 length: 13 amino acids. Trimming cost V 5 bases and J 12 bases; bases outside gene matches: 14. CDR3 sequence reads: CSARQVIAGVPYF. The CDR3 bases are TGCAGTGCTCGTCAGGTGATAGCGGGAGTCCCGTACTTC.

This chain uses TRBV6-5 with TRBJ1-4; D remains ambiguous. Germline V lookup: CDR1 MNHEY, CDR2 SVGAGI. V lost 2 bases and J 0 bases, leaving 7 bases between the germline ends. The CDR3 runs 15 residues. CDR3 coding DNA: TGTGCCAGCAGTTACGTAGGGTCAACTAATGAAAAACTGTTTTTT. It translates to CASSYVGSTNEKLFF.

The chain is built from TRBV7-8 and TRBJ1-1; D unclear. Trimming left V 5 bases short and J 1 base short, with 14 bases between. In germline, CDR1 is SGHVS, CDR2 FQNEAQ. The CDR3 extends over 15 amino acids. CDR3 loop: CASSRLRQTNTEAFF. The CDR3 DNA reads TGTGCCAGCAGCCGTCTTCGGCAGACGAACACTGAAGCTTTCTTT.

This chain joins TRBV28 and TRBJ2-3; 7 bases map to TRBD1. The trim removed 6 bases at V and 12 bases at J, leaving 18 bases unmatched. The V gene's germline CDR1 is MDHEN and CDR2 SYDVKM. The CDR3 has 15 amino acids. This CDR3 reads CASRPLGTVFTLQYF. The CDR3 coding sequence is TGTGCCAGCAGACCGCTCGGGACAGTCTTTACTCTCCAGTATTTT.

This clonotype was detected a few times. The chain uses TRBV15 and TRBJ2-6; no reliable D call. Germline CDR1 LNHNV, CDR2 YYDKDF (reference sequence). This CDR3 has 14 residues. The germline V and J ends were trimmed by 6 bases and 0 bases, with 6 bases remaining between them. This CDR3 reads CATRLASGANVLTF. CDR3 sequence (DNA): TGTGCCACCAGACTGGCCTCTGGGGCCAACGTCCTGACTTTC.

Only a few counts were recorded for this clonotype. The V and J genes are TRBV5-1 and TRBJ1-1, with D perhaps TRBD1 (5 bases). The CDR3 runs 11 residues. The germline CDR1 and CDR2 sequences are SGHRS and YFSETQ. V was trimmed by 10 bases and J by 1 base, leaving 8 bases between them. CDR3 sequence reads: CALQGNTEAFF. The CDR3 DNA reads TGCGCCTTGCAGGGGAACACTGAAGCTTTCTTT.

V gene TRBV9 combines with J gene TRBJ2-1; weak D call: TRBD2 (5 bases). Per the germline V gene, CDR1 is SGDLS and CDR2 is YYNGEE. This CDR3 is built from 16 residues. V was cut by 2 bases and J by 6 bases, with 18 bases left in between. Here the CDR3 DNA reads TGTGCCAGCAGCGTTATGGAGGTGGCTCTGCCCAATGAGCAGTTCTTC. The encoded protein is CASSVMEVALPNEQFF.

The chain has TRBV20-1 and TRBJ2-4; 8 bases match TRBD1. The V and J ends lost 0 bases and 0 bases, in that order; junction bases with no gene match: 1. The germline V gene has CDR1 DFQATT and CDR2 SNEGSKA (reference sequence). The CDR3 contains 15 residues. CDR3 sequence: CSARDGQGAKNIQYF. CDR3 nucleotides: TGCAGTGCTAGAGACGGACAGGGAGCCAAAAACATTCAGTACTTC.

The chain recombines TRBV13 with TRBJ2-7; the D is unclear. The CDR3 extends over 14 amino acids. Deletions cut 3 bases from V and 3 bases from J, with 12 bases between. The germline CDR1 and CDR2 sequences are PRHDT and FYEKMQ (reference sequence). As DNA, the CDR3 is TGTGCCAGCAGCTTCGGTGTCCAGAACTACGAGCAGTACTTC. Translation gives CASSFGVQNYEQYF. Together with reference TRBV13 and TRBJ2-7, the CDR3 gives the full variable domain: AAGVIQSPRHLIKEKRETATLKCYPIPRHDTVYWYQQGPGQDPQFLISFYEKMQSDKGSIPDRFSAQQFSDYHSELNMSSLELGDSALYFCASSFGVQNYEQYFGPGTRLTVT.

The CDR3 region has the DNA TGCAGCGTTGAGGGGACTAGCGGCACAGATACGCAGTATTTT. Protein sequence: CSVEGTSGTDTQYF. The chain has TRBV29-1 and TRBJ2-3; 10 bases match TRBD2. This CDR3 has 14 residues. Losses at the gene ends were 3 bases for V and 1 base for J; bases not matched to a gene: 1. In germline, CDR1 is SQVTM, CDR2 ANQGSEA.

J is TRBJ2-2 and V is TRBV12-3 or TRBV12-4; the D is unclear. This CDR3 is 14 amino acids long. Between the trimmed V and J ends, which lost 1 base and 3 bases, there was a span of 6 bases. CDR3: CASSLGLYTGELFF. The CDR3 nucleotides are TGTGCCAGCAGTTTAGGGCTATACACCGGGGAGCTGTTTTTT.

This clonotype appeared a few times. J is TRBJ1-2 and V is TRBV5-1; 8 bases align to TRBD1. J was trimmed by 7 bases and V by 4 bases; bases with no gene match: 12. Germline loops: CDR1 SGHRS, CDR2 YFSETQ. CDR3 length: 15 residues. The CDR3 is CASSGTTGGTAGYTF. The CDR3 nucleotides are TGCGCCAGCAGCGGAACAACAGGGGGTACGGCTGGCTACACCTTC.

The J gene is TRBJ1-6, the V gene TRBV6-1; D is perhaps TRBD1 (6 bases). CDR3 size: 14 residues. Trimming left V 6 bases short and J 7 bases short, with 13 bases between. Germline V gives CDR1 MNHNS, CDR2 SASEGT. The CDR3 spells CASSRDTGNSPLHF. The DNA of the CDR3 is TGTGCCAGCAGCCGGGACACCGGAAATTCACCCCTCCACTTT.

This clonotype was seen a few times. The chain uses TRBV20-1 and TRBJ1-5; 7 nucleotides line up with TRBD1. V lost 1 base, J lost 5 bases, and 8 bases stayed unmatched. CDR1 DFQATT and CDR2 SNEGSKA come from the germline V gene (reference sequence). The CDR3 has 15 amino acids. The CDR3 bases are TGCAGTGCTAGAGTGGGGACGCAGGGGGATCAGCCCCAGCATTTT. It yields the protein CSARVGTQGDQPQHF.

The chain couples TRBV10-3 to TRBJ1-1; 8 positions match TRBD1. Germline values: CDR1 ENHRY, CDR2 SYGVKD. The CDR3 sequence is 11 residues long. Unmatched junction bases numbered 3, after V lost 8 bases and J lost 7 bases. The CDR3 region has the DNA TGTGCCATCCGACAGGGGTTTGAAGCTTTCTTT. As protein: CAIRQGFEAFF.

The sample holds a few counts of this clonotype. The rearrangement joins TRBV3-1 to TRBJ2-6; D may be TRBD1 (7 bases). CDR3 size: 19 residues. CDR1 is LGHDT, CDR2 YNNKEL, per germline (reference sequence). V gave up 0 bases and J gave up 0 bases, with 15 bases separating them. The CDR3 loop is CASSQDGGQTYSGANVLTF. The DNA for the CDR3 is TGTGCCAGCAGCCAAGACGGGGGACAGACATACTCTGGGGCCAACGTCCTGACTTTC.

This clonotype was recorded a few times. This chain connects TRBV2 to TRBJ2-3, with 9 bases that match TRBD2. CDR3 length: 11 residues. Trimming took 8 bases from V and 15 from J; bases not matched to a gene: 9. Germline CDR1 SNHLY, CDR2 FYNNEI. CDR3 sequence: CASPSGTSYYF. The CDR3 region has the DNA TGTGCCAGCCCCTCCGGGACTAGCTACTATTTT.